These 5 T cell receptor beta chains were sequenced from one sample in a study of shared T cell receptors in the human thymus (TCRdb year 2021). Library prep was done by the immunoSEQ multiplex PCR assay. TCRdb mirrors the immuneACCESS table, restricted to in-frame sequences. Some clones are absent from its copies; in checked studies, under half trace to an unresolved V gene, and the reason for the others is unknown. The sample table shows approximately 760,000 clones, and around 85% are seen once. The ten most abundant clones make up 0.008% to 0.011% of the sample. In addition, the sample was reused for a study of human thymus T cells.

Sample: thymocytes. The receptors come from a girl less than two years old with a congenital heart defect. Donor details come from another sample of the same person, matched by shared clones.

The J gene is TRBJ2-2, the V gene TRBV5-1; D remains unclear. In germline, CDR1 is SGHRS, CDR2 YFSETQ. V gave up 0 bases and J gave up 4 bases, with 4 bases separating them. This CDR3 spans 13 amino acids. CDR3 amino acids: CASSLDSTGELFF. CDR3 nucleotides: TGCGCCAGCAGCTTGGACTCCACCGGGGAGCTGTTTTTT.

The genes are TRBV6-5 and TRBJ1-5, with D maybe TRBD1 (6 bases). The CDR3 runs to 14 residues. CDR1 is MNHEY, CDR2 SVGAGI, per germline. Deletions cut 6 bases from V and 7 bases from J, with 16 bases between. For the CDR3, the DNA is TGTGCCAGCAGCCACTCAGGGGATGAGCAGCCCCAGCATTTT. Translated: CASSHSGDEQPQHF.

The chain recombines TRBV12-5 with TRBJ1-6; perhaps TRBD1 as D (5 bases). Germline V lookup: CDR1 LGHNT, CDR2 FRNRAP. The CDR3 loop spans 12 amino acids. V was shortened by 2 bases and J by 13 bases, with 9 bases between the two germline ends. This CDR3 is CASGLTGGPLHF. CDR3 DNA: TGTGCTAGTGGTTTGACCGGGGGGCCCCTCCACTTT.

This clone occurred a few times. The sample has other DNA sequences that encode this CDR3 too. This rearrangement joins TRBV5-1 to TRBJ2-3; D not resolved. Germline CDR1 is SGHRS and CDR2 is YFSETQ. The CDR3 has 13 amino acids. V was pared by 2 bases and J by 0 bases, with 4 bases between. CDR3 residues: CASSLTSTDTQYF. The CDR3 DNA reads TGCGCCAGCAGCTTAACTAGCACAGATACGCAGTATTTT.

For the CDR3, the DNA is TGTGCCAGCAGCTCTTACTCAGGGGGCCCCGACTATGGCTACACCTTC. Translation: CASSSYSGGPDYGYTF. The V and J genes are TRBV11-2 and TRBJ1-2; the match to TRBD1 covers 8 bases. Germline V gene sequence: CDR1 SGHAT, CDR2 FQNNGV. The CDR3 has 16 residues. After removal of 4 bases from V and 3 bases from J, the junction contained 10 bases not matched to a gene. Combining the CDR3 with reference TRBV11-2 and TRBJ1-2 gives the whole variable domain EAGVAQSPRYKIIEKRQSVAFWCNPISGHATLYWYQQILGQGPKLLIQFQNNGVVDDSQLPKDRFSAERLKGVDSTLKIQPAKLEDSAVYLCASSSYSGGPDYGYTFGSGTRLTVV.